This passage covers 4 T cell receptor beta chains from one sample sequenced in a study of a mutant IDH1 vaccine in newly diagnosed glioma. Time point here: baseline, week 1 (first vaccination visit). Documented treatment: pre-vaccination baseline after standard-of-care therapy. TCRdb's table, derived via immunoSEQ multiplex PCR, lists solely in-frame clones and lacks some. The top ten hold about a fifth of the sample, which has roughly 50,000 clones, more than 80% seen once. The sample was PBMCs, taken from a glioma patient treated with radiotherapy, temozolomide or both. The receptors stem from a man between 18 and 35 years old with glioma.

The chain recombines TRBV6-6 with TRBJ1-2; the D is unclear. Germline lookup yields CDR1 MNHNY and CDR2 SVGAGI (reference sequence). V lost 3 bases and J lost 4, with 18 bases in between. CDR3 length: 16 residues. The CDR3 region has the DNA TGTGCCAGCAGTTATGTAATTTCCTCTTTAATCTATGGCTACACCTTC. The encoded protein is CASSYVISSLIYGYTF.

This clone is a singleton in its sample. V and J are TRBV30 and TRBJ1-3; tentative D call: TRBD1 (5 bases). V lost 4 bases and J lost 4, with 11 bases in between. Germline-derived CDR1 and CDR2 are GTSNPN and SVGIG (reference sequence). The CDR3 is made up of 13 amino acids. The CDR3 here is CAWMIGAGNTIYF. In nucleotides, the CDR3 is TGTGCCTGGATGATAGGGGCCGGAAACACCATATATTTT.

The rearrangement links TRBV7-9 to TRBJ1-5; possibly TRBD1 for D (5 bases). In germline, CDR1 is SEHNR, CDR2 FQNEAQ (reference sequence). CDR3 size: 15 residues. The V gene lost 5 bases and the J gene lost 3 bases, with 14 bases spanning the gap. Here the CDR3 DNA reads TGTGCCAGCAGCGCATGGGACGGATTCAATCAGCCCCAGCATTTT. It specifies CASSAWDGFNQPQHF.

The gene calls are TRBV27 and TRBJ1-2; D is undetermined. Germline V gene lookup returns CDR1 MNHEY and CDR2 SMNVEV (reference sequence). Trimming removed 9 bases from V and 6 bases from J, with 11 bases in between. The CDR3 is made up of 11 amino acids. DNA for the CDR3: TGTGCCAGTAGGTACCGGGATGGCTACACCTTC. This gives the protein CASRYRDGYTF.